This TCR beta chain was identified during a study of cytomegalovirus exposure and HLA in healthy donors. Across the study: Earlier, 95 million to 120 million unique TCR beta sequences were recovered from approximately 180 million T cells by an analysis.

After removal of 6 bases from V and 2 bases from J, the junction contained 10 bases not matched to a gene. The CDR3 consists of 17 residues. CDR1 is MDHEN and CDR2 is SYDVKM in the germline V gene. The PCR contained 60 Vbeta and 13 Jbeta primers. Produced via immunoSEQ multiplex PCR; TCRdb's table is partial and in-frame only. The profile shows about 160,000 clones, around 77% of them singletons. The chain recombines TRBV28 with TRBJ1-3; 10 bases align to TRBD1. The sequence was collected from a man between 60 and 75 years old in good health and CMV-seronegative. Input material: PBMCs. Here the CDR3 DNA reads TGTGCCAGCAGATCCGACAGGGGGCGGTTCGCTGGAAACACCATATATTTT. Its protein is CASRSDRGRFAGNTIYF.